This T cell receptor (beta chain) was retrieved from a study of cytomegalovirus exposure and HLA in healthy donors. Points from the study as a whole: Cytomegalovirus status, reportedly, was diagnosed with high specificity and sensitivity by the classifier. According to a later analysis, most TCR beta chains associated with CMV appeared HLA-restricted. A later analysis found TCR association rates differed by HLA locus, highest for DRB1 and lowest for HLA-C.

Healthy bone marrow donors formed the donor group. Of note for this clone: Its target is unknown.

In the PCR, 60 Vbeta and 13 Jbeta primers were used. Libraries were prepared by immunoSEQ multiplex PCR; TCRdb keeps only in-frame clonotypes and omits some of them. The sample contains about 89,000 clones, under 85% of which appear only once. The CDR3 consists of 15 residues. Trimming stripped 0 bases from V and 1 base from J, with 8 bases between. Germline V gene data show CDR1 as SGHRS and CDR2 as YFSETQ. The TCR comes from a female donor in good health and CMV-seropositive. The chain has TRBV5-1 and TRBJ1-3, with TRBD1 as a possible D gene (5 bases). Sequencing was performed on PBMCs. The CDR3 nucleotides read TGCGCCAGCAGCTTGGTATCAGGGTCTGGAAACACCATATATTTT. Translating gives CASSLVSGSGNTIYF.